Each of the 15 T cell receptor beta chains below was sequenced from the same sample in a study of T cell repertoires in cytomegalovirus infection. TCRdb fed the reads into MiXCR, producing one record per CDR3 protein. The top ten clones hold around 20% of a sample with more than 150,000 distinct CDR3 sequences, over 15% of them seen once. The specimen sequenced was CD8+ T cells from PBMCs. These receptors all come from a human donor in good health (CMV status not recorded). Some clones in this sample may be carry-over from other donors' samples.

The rearrangement links TRBV11-1 to TRBJ1-4; D unresolved. The CDR3 sequence is 17 residues long. Per germline, CDR1 SGHAT and CDR2 FQDESV (reference sequence). V lost 3 bases, J lost 3 bases, and 17 bases lay in between. CDR3 region: CASSLTERTSSNEKLFF. The CDR3 nucleotides read TGTGCCAGCAGCTTGACGGAGAGGACGTCGTCTAATGAAAAACTGTTTTTT.

This clonotype came up many times. The CDR3 region is CASNRGGILSGANVLTF. DNA for the CDR3: TGTGCCAGCAATAGGGGAGGAATCCTTTCCGGGGCCAACGTCCTGACTTTC. The chain joins TRBV28 to TRBJ2-6, with D perhaps matching TRBD2 (6 bases). The CDR3 consists of 17 residues. V was clipped by 7 bases and J by 4 bases, with 20 bases between them. CDR1 MDHEN and CDR2 SYDVKM come from the germline V gene.

The chain joins TRBV28 to TRBJ2-7; 11 bases fit TRBD2. Per germline, CDR1 MDHEN and CDR2 SYDVKM. V lost 5 bases and J lost 5; bases outside the gene matches: 14. This CDR3 is built from 17 residues. The CDR3, as DNA: TGTGCCAGCAGTAGAAACCATTTAGCGGGAGGGCCCGACGAGCAGTACTTC. Protein sequence: CASSRNHLAGGPDEQYF.

This clonotype occurred a few times. This sequence joins TRBV6-2 or TRBV6-3 and TRBJ2-1; D gene uncertain. Germline-derived CDR1 and CDR2 are MNHEY and SVGEGT. There are 13 residues in the CDR3. The V and J ends lost 6 bases and 7 bases respectively, with 13 bases between them. In nucleotides, the CDR3 is TGTGCCAGCAGCCCCGGACCAAAGAATGAGCAGTTCTTC. It encodes CASSPGPKNEQFF.

This clonotype was recorded a few times. The genes are TRBV7-8 and TRBJ2-7; D is possibly TRBD1 or TRBD2 (5 bases each). The CDR3 extends over 14 amino acids. The V end was cut by 1 base, the J end by 2 bases, with 9 bases between. Per germline, CDR1 SGHVS and CDR2 FQNEAQ. The CDR3 DNA follows: TGTGCCAGCAGCTTAGTGGGACCCACCTACGAGCAGTACTTC. Translating it yields CASSLVGPTYEQYF.

The chain uses TRBV2 and TRBJ1-5; no clear D. The germline gives CDR1 SNHLY, CDR2 FYNNEI. The CDR3 loop spans 12 amino acids. Trimming removed 6 bases from V and 3 bases from J, with 6 bases in between. The CDR3 DNA is TGTGCCAGCAGACAAAACAATCAGCCCCAGCATTTT. This encodes CASRQNNQPQHF.

V usage is TRBV20-1 and J usage is TRBJ1-5; D is perhaps TRBD1 (6 bases). Germline V gene data show CDR1 as DFQATT and CDR2 as SNEGSKA (reference sequence). V lost 2 bases, J lost 2 bases, and 16 bases lay in between. The CDR3 covers 16 residues. Here the CDR3 DNA reads TGCAGTGCTAGAACCCTGGGGGGGGCTGGCAATCAGCCCCAGCATTTT. Translation: CSARTLGGAGNQPQHF.

This clonotype was detected a few times. V usage is TRBV10-3 and J usage is TRBJ2-7; D is ambiguous. The V gene lost 6 bases and the J gene lost 1 base, with 10 bases spanning the gap. CDR3 size: 13 residues. In germline, CDR1 is ENHRY, CDR2 SYGVKD. The DNA for the CDR3 is TGTGCCATCAGGGACGGACCGTCCTACGAGCAGTACTTC. The encoded protein is CAIRDGPSYEQYF.

This clonotype was seen a handful of times. This chain uses TRBV7-2 with TRBJ2-7; a weak D match, TRBD1 (6 bases). This CDR3 spans 12 amino acids. Trimming cost V 8 bases and J 0 bases, with 8 bases left between them. Looked up from germline, CDR1 is SGHTA and CDR2 is FQGNSA. The CDR3 region has the DNA TGTGCCAGCCGGGACAACTCCTACGAGCAGTACTTC. This gives the protein CASRDNSYEQYF.

This clonotype has just a few counts. This chain joins TRBV19 and TRBJ2-7, with 7 bases identical to TRBD2. In germline, CDR1 is LNHDA, CDR2 SQIVND (reference sequence). There are 14 residues in the CDR3. V shed 4 bases and J 0 bases; nucleotides not matched to a gene: 3. The CDR3 sequence: CASSTGGGSYEQYF. The CDR3 DNA reads as TGTGCCAGTAGTACGGGAGGAGGCTCCTACGAGCAGTACTTC.

The chain couples TRBV7-6 to TRBJ1-1; D gene uncertain. Germline assignment: CDR1 SGHVS and CDR2 FNYEAQ. V gave up 2 bases and J gave up 2 bases, with 6 bases separating them. This CDR3 spans 13 amino acids. Here the CDR3 DNA reads TGTGCCAGCAGCTTACCTCTTAACACTGAAGCTTTCTTT. It encodes CASSLPLNTEAFF. Using reference TRBV7-6 and TRBJ1-1 for the parts outside the CDR3, the full variable domain is GAGVSQSPRYKVTKRGQDVALRCDPISGHVSLYWYRQALGQGPEFLTYFNYEAQQDKSGLPNDRFSAERPEGSISTLTIQRTEQRDSAMYRCASSLPLNTEAFFGQGTRLTVV.

This chain joins TRBV27 and TRBJ1-2; 7 bases line up with TRBD1. The CDR3 loop spans 13 amino acids. Trimming removed 6 bases from V and 6 bases from J; junction bases left unmatched: 7. The germline V gene encodes CDR1 MNHEY and CDR2 SMNVEV (reference sequence). The CDR3 coding sequence is TGTGCCAGCAGCCCCGGGACAGAACATGGCTACACCTTC. Protein product: CASSPGTEHGYTF.

This clonotype appeared a few times. J is TRBJ2-3 and V is TRBV7-2; D not certain. CDR1 and CDR2 (germline): SGHTA, FQGNSA. The CDR3 is 15 amino acids. V lost 5 bases to trimming and J lost 2 bases, with 14 bases between them. The CDR3 DNA sequence: TGTGCCAGCAGCGGCGGACCGCCTTTCACAGATACGCAGTATTTT. Its translation is CASSGGPPFTDTQYF.

There are a few counts of this clonotype. The V gene is TRBV6-2 or TRBV6-3, the J gene TRBJ2-5; D not certain. Germline V lookup: CDR1 MNHEY, CDR2 SVGEGT. The CDR3 covers 15 residues. V lost 8 bases and J lost 1, with 17 bases in between. The CDR3 nucleotides are TGTGCCAGCGGCCAGAGAATGTCAAGCCAAGAGACCCAGTACTTC. It yields the protein CASGQRMSSQETQYF.

This clonotype was counted a few times. The rearrangement links TRBV7-9 to TRBJ2-7; the match to TRBD1 covers 8 bases. The J segment lost 3 bases and the V segment lost 3 bases, leaving 7 bases of the junction unmatched. The CDR3 has 15 residues. Germline CDR1 and CDR2: SEHNR and FQNEAQ (reference sequence). The CDR3 is CASSLGRTGFYEQYF. CDR3 nucleotides: TGTGCCAGCAGCTTGGGCAGGACAGGGTTCTACGAGCAGTACTTC. The whole variable domain, filled in from reference TRBV7-9 and TRBJ2-7, reads DTGVSQNPRHKITKRGQNVTFRCDPISEHNRLYWYRQTLGQGPEFLTYFQNEAQLEKSRLLSDRFSAERPKGSFSTLEIQRTEQGDSAMYLCASSLGRTGFYEQYFGPGTRLTVT.